This record concerns one T cell receptor beta chain sequence. Antigen unknown. It was about 210 ng DNA, about 30,000 T cell genomes, that sorted-subset replicate PCRs used. This table comes from immunoSEQ multiplex PCR, and its TCRdb copy is limited to in-frame clones, with some not included. The sample holds roughly 2,300,000 clones, 80% to 95% seen once. The CDR3 is 19 residues long. The junction had 11 bases not matched to a gene; V was cut back by 3 bases and J by 1 base. Per germline, CDR1 MNHEY and CDR2 SMNVEV (reference sequence). This specimen comes from a study of shared clonotypes between healthy human individuals. Study-wide results and limits: Generally, naive subsets came out with larger estimated richness than memory subsets. Among donors, sharing of clonotypes was expected to be affected by sequencing depth.

Sequencing used naive CD4+ T cells from PBMCs. Subset reported: CD45RA+ positively selected. The origin of this receptor is a man aged 18 to 29 in good health. Some clones in this sample may be carry-over from other donors' samples. The chain couples TRBV27 to TRBJ2-3; 12 bases fit TRBD2. The CDR3 DNA is TGTGCCAGCAGTTTTTCTGGGCTAGCGGGAGGGCCCCGCACAGATACGCAGTATTTT. This codes for CASSFSGLAGGPRTDTQYF.